The entry below describes one T cell receptor (beta chain). V was cut by 6 bases and J by 1 base, with 15 bases left in between. CDR1 is MNHEY, CDR2 SVGAGI, per germline. This CDR3 has 15 residues. The sample comes from a study of blood T cell repertoires in COVID-19. In the original analysis: Estimates of nucleated cell counts were drawn from the amplification of reference gene primers. TCRdb's table, derived via immunoSEQ multiplex PCR, lists solely in-frame clones and lacks some. The V and J calls and clone size are taken from that table; D and trimming were inferred from the DNA. The sample yields approximately 64,000 clones, about 90% seen once.

The sample was peripheral blood. The sequence was collected from a woman in her sixties or seventies with COVID-19, enrolled during active disease. The chain joins TRBV6-5 to TRBJ1-1, with D possibly TRBD1 on 5 matching bases. In nucleotides, the CDR3 is TGTGCCAGCAGGATTGGAGGGGCCGCGAACACTGAAGCTTTCTTT. Its protein is CASRIGGAANTEAFF.